This T cell receptor beta chain was identified in a study of Ad26.COV2.S vaccination and SARS-CoV-2 variants. Data came from immunoSEQ multiplex PCR; TCRdb stores just in-frame clones and leaves some out. The sample includes 400,000 to 450,000 clones, more than 80% seen only once; the top ten take 12%. Germline CDR1 LGHNA, CDR2 YSLEER. The CDR3 covers 16 residues. The V segment lost 0 bases and the J segment 1 base; nucleotides outside the gene matches: 2. Treatment in this sample: 15 to 20 received Ad26.COV2.S at low or high dose, single or two shots; about 5 received placebo; per-sample allocation not given. Specimen acquisition occurred on day 63 following the initial vaccine or placebo injection. Recruitment in Boston yielded a donor of adult age, 18-55 years. Immunization relied on an Ad26 vector, which expressed Wuhan-strain SARS-CoV-2 spike. Study-level results: Breadth, reportedly substantial, characterized the spike-specific CD8+ and CD4+ T cell responses after vaccination.

This clone was seen ten or more times. What it binds is not known. This receptor was obtained from a person between 18 and 60 years old who received the Ad26.COV2.S COVID-19 vaccine or a placebo. This specimen consisted of peripheral blood, obtained in a trial of Ad26.COV2.S vaccine versus placebo. This chain links TRBV4-3 with TRBJ2-2; 7 bases are shared with TRBD2. The CDR3 here is CASSQDKRGNTGELFF. CDR3 bases: TGCGCCAGCAGCCAAGACAAGCGGGGGAACACCGGGGAGCTGTTTTTT.